The T cell receptor (beta chain) described here comes from a study of glioma-infiltrating T cells after dendritic cell vaccination. Assay used: immunoSEQ multiplex PCR; TCRdb lists only in-frame clones, some missing. The sample lists roughly 90,000 clones, around 84% occurring once. Germline V gene sequence: CDR1 SQVTM, CDR2 ANQGSEA. This CDR3 is built from 12 residues. The chain is built from TRBV29-1 and TRBJ2-5, with D perhaps TRBD1 (5 bases). The end of the DNA aligns better with TRBJ2-7, so the J call may be wrong. Sequencing used blood, obtained before dendritic cell vaccination. The receptor's source is a human donor with glioblastoma. The CDR3 is CSARSDSYEQYF. CDR3 in DNA: TGCAGCGCCCGCAGCGACAGCTACGAGCAGTACTTC.